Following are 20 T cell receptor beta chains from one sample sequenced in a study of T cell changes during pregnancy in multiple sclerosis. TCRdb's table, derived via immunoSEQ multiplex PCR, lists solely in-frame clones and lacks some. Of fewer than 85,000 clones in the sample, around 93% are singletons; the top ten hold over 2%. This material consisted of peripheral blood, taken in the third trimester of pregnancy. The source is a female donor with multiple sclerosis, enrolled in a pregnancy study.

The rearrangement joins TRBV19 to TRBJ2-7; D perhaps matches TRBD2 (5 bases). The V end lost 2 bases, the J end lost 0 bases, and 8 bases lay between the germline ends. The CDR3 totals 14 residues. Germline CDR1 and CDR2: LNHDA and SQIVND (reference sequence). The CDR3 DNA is TGTGCCAGTAGTATAAGCGGCAGCTCCTACGAGCAGTACTTC. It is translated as CASSISGSSYEQYF.

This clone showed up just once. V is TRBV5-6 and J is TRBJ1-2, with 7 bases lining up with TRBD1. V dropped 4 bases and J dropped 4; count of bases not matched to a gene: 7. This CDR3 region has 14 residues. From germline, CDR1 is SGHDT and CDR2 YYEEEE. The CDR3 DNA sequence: TGTGCCAGCAGCCCGACAGGGCTGGGCTATGGCTACACCTTC. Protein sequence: CASSPTGLGYGYTF.

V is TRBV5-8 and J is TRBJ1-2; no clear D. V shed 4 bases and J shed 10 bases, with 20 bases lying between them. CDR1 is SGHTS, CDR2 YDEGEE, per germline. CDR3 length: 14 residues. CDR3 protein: CASSPPRGFGYYTF. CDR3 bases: TGTGCCAGCAGCCCACCCCGGGGATTCGGCTACTACACCTTC.

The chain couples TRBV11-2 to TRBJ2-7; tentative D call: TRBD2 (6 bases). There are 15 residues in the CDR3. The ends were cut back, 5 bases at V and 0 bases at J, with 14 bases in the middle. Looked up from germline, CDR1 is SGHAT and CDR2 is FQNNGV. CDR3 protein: CASSHSPGLSYEQYF. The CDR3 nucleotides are TGTGCCAGCAGCCATTCACCGGGACTCTCCTACGAGCAGTACTTC.

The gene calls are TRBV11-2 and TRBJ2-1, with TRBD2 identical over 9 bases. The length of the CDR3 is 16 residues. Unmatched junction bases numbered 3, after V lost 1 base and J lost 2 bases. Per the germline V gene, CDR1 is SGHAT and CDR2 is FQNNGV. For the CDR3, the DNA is TGTGCCAGCAGCTTAGTGGGCGGGGGGGCCTACAATGAGCAGTTCTTC. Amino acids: CASSLVGGGAYNEQFF.

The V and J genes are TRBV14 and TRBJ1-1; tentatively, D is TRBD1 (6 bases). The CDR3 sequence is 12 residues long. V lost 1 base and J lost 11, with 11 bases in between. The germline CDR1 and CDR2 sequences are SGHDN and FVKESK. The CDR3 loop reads CASSQAQGGAFF. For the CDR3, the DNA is TGTGCCAGCAGCCAAGCACAGGGCGGTGCTTTCTTT. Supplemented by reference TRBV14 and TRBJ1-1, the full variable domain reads EAGVTQFPSHSVIEKGQTVTLRCDPISGHDNLYWYRRVMGKEIKFLLHFVKESKQDESGMPNNRFLAERTGGTYSTLKVQPAELEDSGVYFCASSQAQGGAFFGQGTRLTVV.

Here the CDR3 reads CAGRDRGERYEQYF. CDR3 coding DNA: TGTGCCGGCCGGGACAGGGGAGAACGGTACGAGCAGTACTTC. The genes are TRBV30 and TRBJ2-7; 10 nucleotides agree with TRBD1. This CDR3 spans 14 amino acids. Germline V gives CDR1 GTSNPN, CDR2 SVGIG (reference sequence). J gave up 4 bases and V 8 bases, and 11 bases lay outside the gene matches.

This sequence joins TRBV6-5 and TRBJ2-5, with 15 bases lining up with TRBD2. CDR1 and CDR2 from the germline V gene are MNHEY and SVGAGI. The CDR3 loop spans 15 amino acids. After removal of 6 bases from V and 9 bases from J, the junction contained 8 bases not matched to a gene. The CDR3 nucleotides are TGTGCCAGCAGCGGGACTAGCGGGGGGACCGGGTCCCAGTACTTC. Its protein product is CASSGTSGGTGSQYF.

CDR3 amino acids: CASRALGTSGGQETQYF. The CDR3 DNA reads TGTGCCAGTAGAGCACTGGGGACTAGCGGGGGCCAAGAGACCCAGTACTTC. The chain recombines TRBV19 with TRBJ2-5, with 14 bases that match TRBD2. The V gene's germline CDR1 is LNHDA and CDR2 SQIVND (reference sequence). CDR3 length equals 17 residues. With 6 bases clipped from V and 1 base from J, the junction kept 7 bases outside the gene matches. Full variable domain (rest looked up from reference TRBV19 and TRBJ2-5): DGGITQSPKYLFRKEGQNVTLSCEQNLNHDAMYWYRQDPGQGLRLIYYSQIVNDFQKGDIAEGYSVSREKKESFPLTVTSAQKNPTAFYLCASRALGTSGGQETQYFGPGTRLLVL.

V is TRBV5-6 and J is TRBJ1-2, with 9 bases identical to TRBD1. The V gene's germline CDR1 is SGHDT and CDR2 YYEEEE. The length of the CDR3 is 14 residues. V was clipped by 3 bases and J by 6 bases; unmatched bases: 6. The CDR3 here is CASSSGTGLNGYTF. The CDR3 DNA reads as TGTGCCAGCAGCTCCGGGACAGGGCTTAATGGCTACACCTTC.

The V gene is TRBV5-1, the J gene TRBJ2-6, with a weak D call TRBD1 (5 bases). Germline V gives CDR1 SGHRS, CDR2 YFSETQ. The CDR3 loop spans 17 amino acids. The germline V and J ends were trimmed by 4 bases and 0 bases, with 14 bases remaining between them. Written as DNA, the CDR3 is TGCGCCAGCAGCAGGACACCGACTCGCTCTGGGGCCAACGTCCTGACTTTC. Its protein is CASSRTPTRSGANVLTF.

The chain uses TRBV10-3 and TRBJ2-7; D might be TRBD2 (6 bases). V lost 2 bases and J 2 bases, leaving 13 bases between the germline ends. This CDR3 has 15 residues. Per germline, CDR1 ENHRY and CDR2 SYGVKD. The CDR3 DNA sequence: TGTGCCATCAGTGAGCCGGGAGAAGGTCCCTACGAGCAGTACTTC. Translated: CAISEPGEGPYEQYF.

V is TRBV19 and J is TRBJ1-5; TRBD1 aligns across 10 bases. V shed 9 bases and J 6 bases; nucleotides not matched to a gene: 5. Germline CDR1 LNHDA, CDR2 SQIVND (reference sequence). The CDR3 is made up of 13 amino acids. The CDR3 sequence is CARRDRGIQPQHF. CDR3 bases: TGTGCCAGAAGGGACAGGGGTATTCAGCCCCAGCATTTT.

The CDR3 DNA follows: TGTGCCAGCAGTGGATACAGGGATCAGCCCCAGCATTTT. Protein product: CASSGYRDQPQHF. This chain links TRBV6-1 with TRBJ1-5; perhaps TRBD1 as D (6 bases). V gave up 4 bases and J gave up 5 bases, with 9 bases separating them. CDR3 size: 13 residues. Per germline, CDR1 MNHNS and CDR2 SASEGT.

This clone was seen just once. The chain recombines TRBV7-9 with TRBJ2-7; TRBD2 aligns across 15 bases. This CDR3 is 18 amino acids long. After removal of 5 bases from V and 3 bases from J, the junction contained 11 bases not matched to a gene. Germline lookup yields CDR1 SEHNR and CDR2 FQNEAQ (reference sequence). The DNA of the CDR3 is TGTGCCAGCAGCCAGGGACTAGCGGGGGGTATAAATGGCTACGAGCAGTACTTC. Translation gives CASSQGLAGGINGYEQYF.

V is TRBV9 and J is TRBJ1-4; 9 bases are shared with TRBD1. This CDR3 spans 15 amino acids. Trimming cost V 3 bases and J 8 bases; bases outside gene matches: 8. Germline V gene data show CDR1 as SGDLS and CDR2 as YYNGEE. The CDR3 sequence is CASSGTGVLGEKLFF. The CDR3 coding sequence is TGTGCCAGCAGCGGGACAGGGGTTCTAGGAGAAAAACTGTTTTTT.

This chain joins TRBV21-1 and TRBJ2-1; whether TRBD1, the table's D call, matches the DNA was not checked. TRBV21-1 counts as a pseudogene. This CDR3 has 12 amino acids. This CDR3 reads CASSNRGSEQFF. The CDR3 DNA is TGTGCCAGCAGCAACAGGGGGAGTGAGCAGTTCTTC.

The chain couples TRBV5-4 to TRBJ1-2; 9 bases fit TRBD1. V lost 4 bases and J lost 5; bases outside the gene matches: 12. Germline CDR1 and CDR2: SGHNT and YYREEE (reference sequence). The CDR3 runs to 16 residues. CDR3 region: CASSRDRDTSNYGYTF. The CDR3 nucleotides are TGTGCCAGCAGCCGGGACAGGGATACAAGTAATTATGGCTACACCTTC.

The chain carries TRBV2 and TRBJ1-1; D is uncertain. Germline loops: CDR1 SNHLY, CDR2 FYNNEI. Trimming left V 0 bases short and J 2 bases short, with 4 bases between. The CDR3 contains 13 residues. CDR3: CASSEAPNTEAFF. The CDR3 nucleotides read TGTGCCAGCAGTGAAGCCCCAAACACTGAAGCTTTCTTT.

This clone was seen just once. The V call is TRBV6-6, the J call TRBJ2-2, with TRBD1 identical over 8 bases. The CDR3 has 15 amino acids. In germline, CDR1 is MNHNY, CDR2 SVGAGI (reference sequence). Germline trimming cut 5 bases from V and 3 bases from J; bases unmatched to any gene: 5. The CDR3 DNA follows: TGTGCCAGCAGTACCTTGACAGGGGACACCGGGGAGCTGTTTTTT. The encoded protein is CASSTLTGDTGELFF.